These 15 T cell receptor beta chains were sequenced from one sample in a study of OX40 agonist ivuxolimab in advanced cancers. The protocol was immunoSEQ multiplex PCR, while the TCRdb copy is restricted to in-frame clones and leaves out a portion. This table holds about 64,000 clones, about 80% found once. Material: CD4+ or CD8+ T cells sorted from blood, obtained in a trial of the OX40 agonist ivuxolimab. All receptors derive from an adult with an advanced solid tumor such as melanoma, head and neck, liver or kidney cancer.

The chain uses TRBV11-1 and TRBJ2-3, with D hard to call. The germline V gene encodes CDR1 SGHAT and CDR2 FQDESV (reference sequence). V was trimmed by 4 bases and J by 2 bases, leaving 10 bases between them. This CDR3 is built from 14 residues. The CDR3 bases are TGTGCCAGCAGCTCCCCCCCGTACACAGATACGCAGTATTTT. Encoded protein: CASSSPPYTDTQYF.

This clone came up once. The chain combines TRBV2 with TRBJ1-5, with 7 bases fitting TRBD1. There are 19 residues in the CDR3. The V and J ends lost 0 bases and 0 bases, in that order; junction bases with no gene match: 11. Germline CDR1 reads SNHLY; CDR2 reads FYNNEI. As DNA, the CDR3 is TGTGCCAGCAGTGAAGCGCTTGTCAGGGGGGCGTATAGCAATCAGCCCCAGCATTTT. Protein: CASSEALVRGAYSNQPQHF.

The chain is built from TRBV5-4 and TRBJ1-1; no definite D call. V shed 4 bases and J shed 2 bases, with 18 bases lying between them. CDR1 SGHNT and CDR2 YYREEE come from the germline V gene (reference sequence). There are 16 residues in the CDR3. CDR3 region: CASSPEVRRVNTEAFF. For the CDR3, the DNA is TGTGCCAGCAGCCCAGAGGTGCGTCGGGTTAACACTGAAGCTTTCTTT.

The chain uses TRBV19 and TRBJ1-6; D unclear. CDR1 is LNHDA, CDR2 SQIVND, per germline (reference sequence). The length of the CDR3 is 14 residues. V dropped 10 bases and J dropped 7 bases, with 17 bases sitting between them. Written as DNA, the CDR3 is TGTGCCACCCAACTTGGGTGGAAGAATTCACCCCTCCACTTT. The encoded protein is CATQLGWKNSPLHF.

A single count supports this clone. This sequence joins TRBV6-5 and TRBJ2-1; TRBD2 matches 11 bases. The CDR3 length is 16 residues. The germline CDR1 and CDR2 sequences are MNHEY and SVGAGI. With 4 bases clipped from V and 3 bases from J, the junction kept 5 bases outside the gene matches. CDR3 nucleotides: TGTGCCAGCAGTTCTCTAGCGGGAGGTCGCTACAATGAGCAGTTCTTC. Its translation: CASSSLAGGRYNEQFF.

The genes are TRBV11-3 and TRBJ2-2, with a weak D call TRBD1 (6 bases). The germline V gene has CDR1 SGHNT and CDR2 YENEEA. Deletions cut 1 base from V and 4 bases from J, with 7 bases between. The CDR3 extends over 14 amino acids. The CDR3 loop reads CASSLVGGTGELFF. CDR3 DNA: TGTGCCAGCAGCTTAGTAGGGGGCACCGGGGAGCTGTTTTTT.

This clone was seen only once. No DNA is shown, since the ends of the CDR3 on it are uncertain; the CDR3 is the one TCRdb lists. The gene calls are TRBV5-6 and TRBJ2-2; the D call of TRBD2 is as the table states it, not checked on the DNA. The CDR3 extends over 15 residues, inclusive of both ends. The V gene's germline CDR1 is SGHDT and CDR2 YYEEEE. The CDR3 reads CASILGLENTGELFF.

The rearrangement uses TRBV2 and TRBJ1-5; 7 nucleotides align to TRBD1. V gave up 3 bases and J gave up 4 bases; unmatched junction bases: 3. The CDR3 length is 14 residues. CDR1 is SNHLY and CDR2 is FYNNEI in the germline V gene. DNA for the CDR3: TGTGCCAGCAGTGAGGGCAGGGGGAATCAGCCCCAGCATTTT. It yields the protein CASSEGRGNQPQHF.

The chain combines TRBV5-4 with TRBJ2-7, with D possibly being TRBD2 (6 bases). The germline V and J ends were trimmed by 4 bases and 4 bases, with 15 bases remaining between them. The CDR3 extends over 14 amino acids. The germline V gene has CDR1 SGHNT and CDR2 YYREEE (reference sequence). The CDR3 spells CASSPRDFGYEQYF. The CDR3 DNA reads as TGTGCCAGCAGCCCCCGGGACTTCGGGTACGAGCAGTACTTC.

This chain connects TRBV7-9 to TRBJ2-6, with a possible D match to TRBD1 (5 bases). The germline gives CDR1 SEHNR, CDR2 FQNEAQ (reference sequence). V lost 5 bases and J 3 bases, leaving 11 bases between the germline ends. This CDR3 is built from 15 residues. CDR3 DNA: TGTGCCAGCAGCCTCGTAGGGGTTGGGGCCAACGTCCTGACTTTC. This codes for CASSLVGVGANVLTF.

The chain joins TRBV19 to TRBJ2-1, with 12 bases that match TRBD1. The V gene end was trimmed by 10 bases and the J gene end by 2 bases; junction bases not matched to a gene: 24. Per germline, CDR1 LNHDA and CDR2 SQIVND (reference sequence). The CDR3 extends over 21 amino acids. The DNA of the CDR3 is TGTGCCACTTCCCGGGACAGGGGGCGCATAAGGGACGGTAAGACCTACAATGAGCAGTTCTTC. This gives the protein CATSRDRGRIRDGKTYNEQFF.

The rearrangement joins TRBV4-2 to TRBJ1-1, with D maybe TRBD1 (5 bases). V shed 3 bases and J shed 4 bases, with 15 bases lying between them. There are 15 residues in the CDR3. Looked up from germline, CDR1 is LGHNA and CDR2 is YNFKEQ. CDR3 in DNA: TGTGCCAGCAGCCACTTGATGGGGGAGGCCACTGAAGCTTTCTTT. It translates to CASSHLMGEATEAFF.

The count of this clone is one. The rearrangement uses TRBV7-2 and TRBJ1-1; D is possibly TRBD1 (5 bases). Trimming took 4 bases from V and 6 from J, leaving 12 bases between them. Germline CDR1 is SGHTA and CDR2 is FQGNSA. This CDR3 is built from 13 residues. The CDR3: CASSSLRDAEAFF. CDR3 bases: TGTGCCAGCAGCTCCCTCCGGGACGCTGAAGCTTTCTTT.

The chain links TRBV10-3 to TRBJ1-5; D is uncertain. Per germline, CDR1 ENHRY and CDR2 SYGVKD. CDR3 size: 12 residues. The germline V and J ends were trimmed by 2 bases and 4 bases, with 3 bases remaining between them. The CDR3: CAISEGNQPQHF. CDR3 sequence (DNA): TGTGCCATCAGTGAGGGTAATCAGCCCCAGCATTTT.

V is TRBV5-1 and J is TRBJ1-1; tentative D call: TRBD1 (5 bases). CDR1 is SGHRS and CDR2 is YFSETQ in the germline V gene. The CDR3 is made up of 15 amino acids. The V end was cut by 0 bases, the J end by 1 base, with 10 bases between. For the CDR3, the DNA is TGCGCCAGCAGCTTGGCCGGAGGGGCGAACACTGAAGCTTTCTTT. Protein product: CASSLAGGANTEAFF.